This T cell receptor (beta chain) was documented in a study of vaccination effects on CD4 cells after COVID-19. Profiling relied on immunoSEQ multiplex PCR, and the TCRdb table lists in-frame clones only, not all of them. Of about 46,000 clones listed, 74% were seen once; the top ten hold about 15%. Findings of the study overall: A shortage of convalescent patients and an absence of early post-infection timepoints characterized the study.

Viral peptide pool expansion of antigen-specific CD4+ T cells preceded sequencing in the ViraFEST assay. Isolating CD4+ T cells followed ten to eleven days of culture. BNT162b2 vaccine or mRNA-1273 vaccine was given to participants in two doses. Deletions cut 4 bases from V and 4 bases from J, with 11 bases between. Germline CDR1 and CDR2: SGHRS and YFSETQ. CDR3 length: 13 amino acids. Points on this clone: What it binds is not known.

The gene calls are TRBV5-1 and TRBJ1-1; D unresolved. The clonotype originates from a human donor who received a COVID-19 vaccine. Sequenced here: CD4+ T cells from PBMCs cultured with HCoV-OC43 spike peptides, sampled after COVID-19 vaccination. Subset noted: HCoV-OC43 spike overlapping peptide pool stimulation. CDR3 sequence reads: CASSDMSGTEAFF. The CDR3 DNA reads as TGCGCCAGCAGCGATATGAGCGGCACTGAAGCTTTCTTT.